The T cell receptor beta chain under discussion was sequenced for a study of blood T cell repertoires in COVID-19. Study context: Acute and convalescent COVID-19 specimens originated in the United States, Italy and Spain. T cells, B-cell-depleted T cells, or PBMCs provided the cDNA or gDNA that served as material.

Germline loops: CDR1 MNHEY, CDR2 SMNVEV (reference sequence). V shed 5 bases and J shed 4 bases, with 6 bases lying between them. CDR3 size: 12 residues. Seattle patients were enrolled while actively infected and followed longitudinally. Methods used by the authors: For nucleated cells, counts were estimated from reference gene primer amplification. The method was immunoSEQ multiplex PCR; TCRdb's version includes in-frame clones alone and lacks a portion of them. The V and J calls and clone size come from that table; D and trimming were worked out from the DNA. This table has over 85,000 clones, roughly 92% appearing once.

The V call is TRBV27, the J call TRBJ1-5; no clear D gene. Material for sequencing was peripheral blood. This receptor was taken from a woman between 50 and 59 years old with COVID-19, enrolled during active disease. CDR3 residues: CASSQHNQPQHF. CDR3 sequence (DNA): TGTGCCAGCAGTCAACATAATCAGCCCCAGCATTTT.